This T cell receptor beta chain was identified during a study of blood T cell repertoires in COVID-19. Study background: Researchers got acute and convalescent COVID-19 samples from the United States, Italy and Spain. T cells, B-cell-depleted T cells, or PBMCs supplied cDNA or gDNA.

Original processing notes: Reference gene primer amplification in the assay estimated nucleated cell counts. Measured with immunoSEQ multiplex PCR; TCRdb has only the in-frame clones, and not every one. D and trimming were read from the DNA, whereas the V and J calls and clone size are those reported in that table. Altogether about 210,000 clones are present, 87% being singletons, with the ten largest covering 10%. The study assigned cohorts using participant-reported clinical history. This CDR3 is built from 14 residues. This clone was seen just once. The chain uses TRBV21-1 and TRBJ2-1; no DNA check was done on the table's D call, TRBD2. TRBV21-1 is assigned pseudogene status. This sequence was found in a man aged 18-30 years with acute COVID-19. Material: PBMCs or T cells enriched from blood (not recorded which). The CDR3 DNA is TGTGCCAGCAGCAAGGGAGCGGGAGCGCGGGAGCAGTTCTTC. Amino acids: CASSKGAGAREQFF.